This T cell receptor (beta chain) stems from a study of metastatic and nonmetastatic thyroid tumors. At the level of the study: Malignant and benign thyroid patients had repertoires compared in peripheral blood and tumor or nodule tissue. Study observations and caveats: Malignant thyroid tumors reportedly had TCR beta diversity that was significantly higher than in benign nodules, in blood and tumor.

Treatment of any kind had been given to no patient before thyroid surgery. This CDR3 comprises 16 residues. Germline V gene sequence: CDR1 MDHEN, CDR2 SYDVKM. V shed 6 bases and J 4 bases; nucleotides not matched to a gene: 9. This clone was seen at least ten times. Its antigen is not identified. Per the original methods: CDR3 differences across clinicopathological groups were used to build a distant-metastasis classifier for papillary thyroid cancer. MiXCR re-clonotyped the PCR reads for TCRdb. TCRdb, not the authors, supplied the V and J calls. The table includes around 20,000 clones, about 16% detected once.

The material sequenced was blood. V and J are TRBV28 and TRBJ1-5; 10 bases fit TRBD1. This TCR was recovered from a female donor with papillary thyroid cancer or a benign thyroid nodule (not recorded which). Some clones in this sample may be carry-over from other donors' samples. CDR3 residues: CASSNLGTGDNQPQHF. As DNA, the CDR3 is TGTGCCAGCAGCAACCTTGGGACAGGGGATAATCAGCCCCAGCATTTT.